A single T cell receptor (beta chain) is shown here with its context. Clones were sequenced by immunoSEQ multiplex PCR, and TCRdb holds only the in-frame ones, with some missing. Of more than 300,000 clones listed, approximately 80% are singletons. This entry is derived from a study of cytotoxic CD8 clonotypes in ibrutinib-treated CLL. Germline CDR1 is SGHNT and CDR2 is YYREEE (reference sequence). V gave up 2 bases and J gave up 5 bases; unmatched junction bases: 1. This CDR3 has 14 residues. The source is a human donor with chronic lymphocytic leukemia. The V call is TRBV5-4, the J call TRBJ2-2, with TRBD1 matching 9 bases. Material: PBMCs, obtained before ibrutinib treatment. The DNA of the CDR3 is TGTGCCAGCAGCTTACAGGGGGCAACCGGGGAGCTGTTTTTT. Amino acids: CASSLQGATGELFF.